This TCR beta chain was sequenced for a study of control samples from healthy donors and cancer patients (dated by TCRdb to 2018 to 2021). As to this clone: Its antigen is still unknown. There are no base qualities to consult, and no much larger clone falls within one base.

Reading the germline V gene (reference sequence) gives CDR1 SGHNT and CDR2 YYREEE. Its CDR3 holds 13 amino acids, cysteine through phenylalanine. Only CDR3 DNA remains: 39 bases, in frame from the first base. Between the V and J ends, shortened by 6 bases and 10 bases respectively, the junction contains 17 bases. Library construction relied on the immunoSEQ multiplex PCR assay. Not all clones reach the TCRdb copy of this immuneACCESS table, which keeps in-frame sequences only. Checked studies attribute under half of the gap to unresolved V genes and leave the rest unexplained. The sample table records about 77,000 clones; around 92% of these occur just once. The top ten hold over 4.5% of the sample.

The receptor chain draws on TRBV5-4 and TRBJ2-1; TRBD2 is a possible D gene, resting on 5 matching bases. The material sequenced was blood. This receptor was identified in a woman aged 55-75 years in good health. The bases read TGTGCCAGCACCCTCGTGGACTCCCCCGAGCAGTTCTTC. This sequence encodes CASTLVDSPEQFF. Where the CDR3 stops, the reference TRBV5-4 and TRBJ2-1 genes take over; the full variable domain is ETGVTQSPTHLIKTRGQQVTLRCSSQSGHNTVSWYQQALGQGPQFIFQYYREEENGRGNFPPRFSGLQFPNYSSELNVNALELDDSALYLCASTLVDSPEQFFGPGTRLTVL.